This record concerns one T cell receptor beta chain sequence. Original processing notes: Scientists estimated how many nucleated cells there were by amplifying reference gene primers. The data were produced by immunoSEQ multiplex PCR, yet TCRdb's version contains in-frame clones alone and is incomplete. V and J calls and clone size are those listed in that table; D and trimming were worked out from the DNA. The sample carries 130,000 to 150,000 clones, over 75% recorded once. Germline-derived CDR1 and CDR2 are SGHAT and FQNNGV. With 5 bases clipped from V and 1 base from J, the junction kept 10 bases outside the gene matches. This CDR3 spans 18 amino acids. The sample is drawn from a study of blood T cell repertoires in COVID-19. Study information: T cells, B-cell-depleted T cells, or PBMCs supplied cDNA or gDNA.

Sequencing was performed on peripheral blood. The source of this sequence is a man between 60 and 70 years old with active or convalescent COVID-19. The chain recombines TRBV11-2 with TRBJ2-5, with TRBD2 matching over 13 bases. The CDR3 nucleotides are TGTGCCAGCAGCCTAGGGACTAGCGGGACCCCACCCCAAGAGACCCAGTACTTC. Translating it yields CASSLGTSGTPPQETQYF.